This T cell receptor (beta chain) comes out of a study of blood T cell repertoires in COVID-19. Losses at the gene ends were 3 bases for V and 3 bases for J; bases not matched to a gene: 6. CDR1 is MGHDK and CDR2 is SYGVNS in the germline V gene. This CDR3 contains 16 residues. Residents of approximately 25 US areas, aged about 18 to 95 years, made up the participants. The data were produced by immunoSEQ multiplex PCR, yet TCRdb's version contains in-frame clones alone and is incomplete. The sample carries hundreds of thousands of clones, around 87% recorded once. This sequence was found in a man between 18 and 35 years old who had recovered from COVID-19. The chain combines TRBV25-1 with TRBJ2-1, with 9 bases aligning to TRBD2. The sample taken for sequencing was PBMCs or T cells enriched from blood (not recorded which). The CDR3 DNA sequence: TGTGCCAGCAGTGATGAGACTAGCGGAGGCTACAATGAGCAGTTCTTC. Translating gives CASSDETSGGYNEQFF.